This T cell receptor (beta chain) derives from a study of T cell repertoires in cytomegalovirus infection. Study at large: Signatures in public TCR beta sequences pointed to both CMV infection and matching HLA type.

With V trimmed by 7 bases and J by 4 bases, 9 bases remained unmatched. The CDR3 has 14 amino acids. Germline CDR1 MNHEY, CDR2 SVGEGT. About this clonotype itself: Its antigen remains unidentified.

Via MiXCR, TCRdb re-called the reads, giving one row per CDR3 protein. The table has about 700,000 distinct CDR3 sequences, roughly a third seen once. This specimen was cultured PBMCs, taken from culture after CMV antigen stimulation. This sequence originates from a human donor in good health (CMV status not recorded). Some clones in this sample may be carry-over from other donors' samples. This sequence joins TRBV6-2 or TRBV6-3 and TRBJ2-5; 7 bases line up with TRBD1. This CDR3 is CASTTTGDPETQYF. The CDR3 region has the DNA TGTGCCAGCACCACCACAGGGGACCCAGAGACCCAGTACTTC.